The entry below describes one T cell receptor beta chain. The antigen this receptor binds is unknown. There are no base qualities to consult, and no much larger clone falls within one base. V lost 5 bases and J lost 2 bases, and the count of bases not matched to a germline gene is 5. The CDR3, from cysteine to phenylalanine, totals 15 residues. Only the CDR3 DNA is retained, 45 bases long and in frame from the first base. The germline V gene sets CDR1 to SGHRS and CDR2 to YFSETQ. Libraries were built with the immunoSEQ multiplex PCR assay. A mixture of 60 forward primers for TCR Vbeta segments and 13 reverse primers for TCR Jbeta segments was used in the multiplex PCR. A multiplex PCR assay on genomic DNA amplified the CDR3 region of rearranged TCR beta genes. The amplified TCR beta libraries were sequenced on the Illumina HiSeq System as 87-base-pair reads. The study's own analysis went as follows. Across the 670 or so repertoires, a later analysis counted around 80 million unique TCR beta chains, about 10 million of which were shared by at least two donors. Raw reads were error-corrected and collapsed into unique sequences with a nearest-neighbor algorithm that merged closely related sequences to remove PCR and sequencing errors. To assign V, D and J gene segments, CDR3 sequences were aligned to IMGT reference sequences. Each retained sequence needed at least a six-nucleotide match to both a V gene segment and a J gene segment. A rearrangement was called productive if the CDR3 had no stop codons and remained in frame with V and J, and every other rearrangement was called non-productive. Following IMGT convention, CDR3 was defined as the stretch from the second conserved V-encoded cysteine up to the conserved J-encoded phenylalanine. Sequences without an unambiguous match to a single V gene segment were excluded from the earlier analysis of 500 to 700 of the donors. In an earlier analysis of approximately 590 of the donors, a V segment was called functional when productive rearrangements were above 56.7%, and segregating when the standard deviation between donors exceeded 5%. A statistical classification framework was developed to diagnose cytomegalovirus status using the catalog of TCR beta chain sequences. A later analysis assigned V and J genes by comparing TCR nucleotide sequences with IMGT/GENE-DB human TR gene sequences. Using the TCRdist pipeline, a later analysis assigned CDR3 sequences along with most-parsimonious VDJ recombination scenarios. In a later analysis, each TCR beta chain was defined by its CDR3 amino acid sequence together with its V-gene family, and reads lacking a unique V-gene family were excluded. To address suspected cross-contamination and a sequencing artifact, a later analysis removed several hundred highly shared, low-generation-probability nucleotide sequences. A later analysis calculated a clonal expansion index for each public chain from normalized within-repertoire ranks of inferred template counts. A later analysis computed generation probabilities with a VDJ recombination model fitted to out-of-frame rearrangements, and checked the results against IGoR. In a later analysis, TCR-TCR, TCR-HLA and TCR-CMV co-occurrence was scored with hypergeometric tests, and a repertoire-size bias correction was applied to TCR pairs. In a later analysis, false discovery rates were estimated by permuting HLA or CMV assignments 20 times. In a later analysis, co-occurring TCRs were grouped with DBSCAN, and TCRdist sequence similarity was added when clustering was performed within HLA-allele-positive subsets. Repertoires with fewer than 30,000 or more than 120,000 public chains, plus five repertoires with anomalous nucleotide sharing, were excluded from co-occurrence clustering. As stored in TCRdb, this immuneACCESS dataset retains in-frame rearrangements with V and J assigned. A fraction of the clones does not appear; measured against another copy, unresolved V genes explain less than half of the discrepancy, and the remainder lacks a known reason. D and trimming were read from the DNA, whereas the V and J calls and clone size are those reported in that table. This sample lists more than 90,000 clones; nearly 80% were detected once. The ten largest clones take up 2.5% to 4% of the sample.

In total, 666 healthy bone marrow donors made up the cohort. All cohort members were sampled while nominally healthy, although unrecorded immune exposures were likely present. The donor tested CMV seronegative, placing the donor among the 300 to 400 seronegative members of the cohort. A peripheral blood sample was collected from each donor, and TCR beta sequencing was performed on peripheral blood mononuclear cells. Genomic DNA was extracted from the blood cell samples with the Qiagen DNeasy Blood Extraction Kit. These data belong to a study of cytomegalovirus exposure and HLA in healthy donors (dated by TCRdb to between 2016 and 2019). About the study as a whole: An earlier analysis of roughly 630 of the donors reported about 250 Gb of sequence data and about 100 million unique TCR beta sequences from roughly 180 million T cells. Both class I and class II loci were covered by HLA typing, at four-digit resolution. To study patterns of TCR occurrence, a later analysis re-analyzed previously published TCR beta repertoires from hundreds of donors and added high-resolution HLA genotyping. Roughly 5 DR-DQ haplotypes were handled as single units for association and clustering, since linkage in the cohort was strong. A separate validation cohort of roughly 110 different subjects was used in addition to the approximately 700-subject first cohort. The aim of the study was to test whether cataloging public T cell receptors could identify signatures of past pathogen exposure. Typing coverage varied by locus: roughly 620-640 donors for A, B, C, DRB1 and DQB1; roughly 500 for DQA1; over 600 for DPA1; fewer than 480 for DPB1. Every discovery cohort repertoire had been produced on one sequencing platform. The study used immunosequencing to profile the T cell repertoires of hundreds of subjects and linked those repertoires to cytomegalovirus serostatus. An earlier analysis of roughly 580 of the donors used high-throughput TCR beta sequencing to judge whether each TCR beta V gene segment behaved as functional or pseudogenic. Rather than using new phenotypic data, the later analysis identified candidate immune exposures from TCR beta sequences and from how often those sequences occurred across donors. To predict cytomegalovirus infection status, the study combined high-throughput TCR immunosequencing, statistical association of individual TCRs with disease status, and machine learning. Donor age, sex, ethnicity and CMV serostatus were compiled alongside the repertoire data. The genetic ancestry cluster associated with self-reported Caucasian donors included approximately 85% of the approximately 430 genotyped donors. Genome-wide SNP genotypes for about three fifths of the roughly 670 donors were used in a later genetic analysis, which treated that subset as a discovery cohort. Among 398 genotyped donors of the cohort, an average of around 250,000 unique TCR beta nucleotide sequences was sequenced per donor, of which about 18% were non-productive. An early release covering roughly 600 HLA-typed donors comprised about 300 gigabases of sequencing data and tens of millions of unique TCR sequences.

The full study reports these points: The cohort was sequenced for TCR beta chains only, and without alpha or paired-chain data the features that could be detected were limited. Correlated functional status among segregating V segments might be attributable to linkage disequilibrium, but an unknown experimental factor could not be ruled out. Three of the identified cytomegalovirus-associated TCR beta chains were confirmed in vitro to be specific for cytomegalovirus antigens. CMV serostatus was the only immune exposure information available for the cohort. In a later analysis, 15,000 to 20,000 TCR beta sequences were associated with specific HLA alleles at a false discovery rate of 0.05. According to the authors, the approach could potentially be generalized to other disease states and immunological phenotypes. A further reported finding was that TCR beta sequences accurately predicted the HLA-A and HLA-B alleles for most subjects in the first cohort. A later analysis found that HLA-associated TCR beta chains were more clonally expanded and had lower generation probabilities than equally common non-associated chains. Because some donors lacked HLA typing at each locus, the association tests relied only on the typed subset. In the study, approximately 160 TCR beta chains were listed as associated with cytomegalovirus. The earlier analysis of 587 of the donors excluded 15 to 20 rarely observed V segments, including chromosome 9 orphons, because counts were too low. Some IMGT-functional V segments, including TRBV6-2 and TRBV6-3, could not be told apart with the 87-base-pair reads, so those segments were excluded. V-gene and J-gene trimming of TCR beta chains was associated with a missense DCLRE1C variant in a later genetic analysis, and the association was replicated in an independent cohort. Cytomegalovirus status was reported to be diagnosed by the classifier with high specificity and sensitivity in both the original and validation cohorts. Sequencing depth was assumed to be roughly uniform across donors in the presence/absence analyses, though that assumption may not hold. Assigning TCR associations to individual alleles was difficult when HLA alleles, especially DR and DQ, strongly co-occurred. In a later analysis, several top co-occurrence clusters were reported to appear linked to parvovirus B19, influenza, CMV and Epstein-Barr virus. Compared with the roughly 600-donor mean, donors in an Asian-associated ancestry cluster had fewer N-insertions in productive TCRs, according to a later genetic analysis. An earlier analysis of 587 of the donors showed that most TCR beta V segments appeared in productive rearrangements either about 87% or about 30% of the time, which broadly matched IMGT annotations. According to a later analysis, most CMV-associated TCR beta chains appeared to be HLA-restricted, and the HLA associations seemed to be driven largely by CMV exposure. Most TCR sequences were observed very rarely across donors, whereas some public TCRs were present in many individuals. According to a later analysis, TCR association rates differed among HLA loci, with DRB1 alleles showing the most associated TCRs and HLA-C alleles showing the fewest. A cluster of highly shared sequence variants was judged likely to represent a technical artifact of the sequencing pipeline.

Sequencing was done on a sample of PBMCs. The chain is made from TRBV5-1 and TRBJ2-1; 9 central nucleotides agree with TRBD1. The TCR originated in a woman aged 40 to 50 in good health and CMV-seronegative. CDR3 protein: CASRLQGATYNEQFF. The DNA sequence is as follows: TGCGCCAGCAGATTACAGGGGGCAACCTACAATGAGCAGTTCTTC.